The 16 T cell receptor beta chains below all came from one sample that was sequenced in a study of T cells in Graves' hyperthyroidism and ophthalmopathy. Authors of the study amplified TCR beta CDR3 regions from RNA transcripts. HTBI primers were used for first-round RT-PCR of the TCR CDR3. TCRdb used MiXCR to reprocess the multiplex PCR reads, holding one entry per CDR3 protein. The sample has some 600,000 distinct CDR3 sequences, 11% to 15% seen once; the top ten hold more than 4.5%. Sequenced input: blood. The source of these receptors is a woman aged 25 to 45 with Graves' hyperthyroidism that later progressed to Graves' ophthalmopathy.

This clonotype came up many times. The rearrangement uses TRBV28 and TRBJ1-6; possibly TRBD1 for D (5 bases). Per the germline V gene, CDR1 is MDHEN and CDR2 is SYDVKM. CDR3 length: 18 amino acids. V lost 3 bases and J 6 bases, leaving 21 bases between the germline ends. CDR3 coding DNA: TGTGCCAGCAGTTTGCCTCCCGTTGGGGCTCGACGTAATTCACCCCTCCACTTT. This sequence encodes CASSLPPVGARRNSPLHF.

Notes on this clonotype: It may be a read error: a sequence one base away is much more abundant. This chain uses TRBV10-3 with TRBJ1-2, with D possibly TRBD1 on 5 matching bases. The CDR3 sequence is 13 residues long. Germline assignment: CDR1 ENHRY and CDR2 SYGVKD. The V and J ends lost 7 bases and 0 bases respectively, with 9 bases between them. In DNA, the CDR3 is TGTGCCATCACCCGGGGGGCTAACTATGGCTACACCTTC. It yields the protein CAITRGANYGYTF.

This clonotype was seen a few times. The V and J genes are TRBV11-3 and TRBJ1-3; 9 nucleotides match TRBD1. The V gene's germline CDR1 is SGHNT and CDR2 YENEEA. The J segment lost 6 bases and the V segment lost 5 bases, leaving 8 bases of the junction unmatched. The length of the CDR3 is 15 residues. The CDR3 loop is CASSDQDRGENTIYF. CDR3 in DNA: TGTGCCAGCAGCGACCAGGACAGGGGCGAAAACACCATATATTTT.

The sample holds many counts of this clonotype. The chain combines TRBV6-2 or TRBV6-3 with TRBJ2-7, with 9 bases lining up with TRBD1. V gave up 0 bases and J gave up 4 bases; unmatched junction bases: 4. Per germline, CDR1 MNHEY and CDR2 SVGEGT. This CDR3 is 15 amino acids long. CDR3 residues: CASSYSGQGYYEQYF. The CDR3 DNA is TGTGCCAGCAGTTACTCTGGACAGGGGTATTACGAGCAGTACTTC.

This clonotype was counted ten times or more. The V call is TRBV30, the J call TRBJ1-5; D not resolved. The CDR3 spans 13 residues. Germline loops: CDR1 GTSNPN, CDR2 SVGIG (reference sequence). Trimming pared 2 bases from V and 2 bases from J, leaving 7 bases between. CDR3 nucleotide sequence: TGTGCCTGGAGTATGGGAGGCAATCAGCCCCAGCATTTT. It codes for CAWSMGGNQPQHF.

This clonotype was recorded many times. The chain recombines TRBV7-8 with TRBJ1-5, with a possible D match to TRBD1 (5 bases). V was shortened by 0 bases and J by 3 bases, with 15 bases between the two germline ends. This CDR3 contains 17 residues. CDR1 is SGHVS and CDR2 is FQNEAQ in the germline V gene. CDR3 region: CASSLAAGSVANQPQHF. DNA for the CDR3: TGTGCCAGCAGCTTAGCGGCAGGGTCGGTTGCCAATCAGCCCCAGCATTTT.

This clonotype was observed many times. The rearrangement links TRBV20-1 to TRBJ1-1; perhaps TRBD1 as D (6 bases). Germline values: CDR1 DFQATT, CDR2 SNEGSKA (reference sequence). V was shortened by 0 bases and J by 3 bases, with 14 bases between the two germline ends. CDR3 length: 15 residues. The CDR3 loop is CSARDFRNRDTEAFF. In nucleotides, the CDR3 is TGCAGTGCTAGAGACTTCAGGAACAGGGACACTGAAGCTTTCTTT.

This clonotype appeared many times. The CDR3 loop is CASTGGQGSQPQHF. The CDR3 DNA sequence: TGTGCCAGCACGGGCGGCCAGGGGAGTCAGCCCCAGCATTTT. The rearrangement links TRBV2 to TRBJ1-5; a weak D match, TRBD1 (6 bases). From germline, CDR1 is SNHLY and CDR2 FYNNEI. V lost 7 bases to trimming and J lost 6 bases, with 16 bases between them. The CDR3 extends over 14 amino acids.

This clonotype was picked up many times. The rearrangement links TRBV11-3 to TRBJ2-5; 7 nucleotides align to TRBD2. The CDR3 spans 16 residues. Unmatched junction bases numbered 7, after V lost 0 bases and J lost 3 bases. The germline gives CDR1 SGHNT, CDR2 YENEEA. CDR3 amino acids: CASSLDSSGDKETQYF. DNA of the CDR3: TGTGCCAGCAGCTTAGATTCGAGCGGGGATAAAGAGACCCAGTACTTC.

As to this clonotype: The CDR3 end shows no conserved phenylalanine or tryptophan, and so a read error is likely. J is TRBJ2-2 and V is TRBV20-1; D uncertain. The CDR3 is 13 residues long. V was clipped by 4 bases and J by 5 bases, with 11 bases between them. Per the germline V gene, CDR1 is DFQATT and CDR2 is SNEGSKA (reference sequence). CDR3 DNA: TGCAGTGCTAAGTTCCCCGGAACCGGGGAGCTGTTTTCT. This gives the protein CSAKFPGTGELFS.

This clonotype was seen ten or more times. The chain is built from TRBV2 and TRBJ1-1; the match to TRBD1 covers 8 bases. Germline assignment: CDR1 SNHLY and CDR2 FYNNEI. The CDR3 is 13 amino acids. CDR3 bases: TGTGCAAGTGACAGGGGAGGGAACACTGAAGCTTTCTTT. Amino acid sequence: CASDRGGNTEAFF. Looking up the rest from reference TRBV2 and TRBJ1-1 gives the full variable domain: EPEVTQTPSHQVTQMGQEVILRCVPISNHLYFYWYRQILGQKVEFLVSFYNNEISEKSEIFDDQFSVERPDGSNFTLKIRSTKLEDSAMYFCASDRGGNTEAFFGQGTRLTVV.

The table lists this clonotype with many counts. The rearrangement uses TRBV28 and TRBJ1-6; 7 nucleotides line up with TRBD1. The V and J ends lost 3 bases and 7 bases, in that order; junction bases with no gene match: 6. CDR3 length equals 15 residues. From germline, CDR1 is MDHEN and CDR2 SYDVKM. DNA for the CDR3: TGTGCCAGCAGTTTTGTACAGGGGCGAAATTCACCCCTCCACTTT. It codes for CASSFVQGRNSPLHF.

This clonotype was detected a few times. This chain links TRBV28 with TRBJ1-2; D possibly corresponds to TRBD1 (6 bases). The length of the CDR3 is 15 residues. Trimming shortened V by 6 bases and J by 8 bases, and 22 bases separated the two germline ends. CDR1 and CDR2 (germline): MDHEN, SYDVKM. The CDR3 reads CASRMRGAPGKGYTF. CDR3 bases: TGTGCCAGCAGGATGAGGGGGGCCCCGGGGAAGGGCTACACCTTC.

This clonotype was observed a handful of times. The chain combines TRBV6-1 with TRBJ2-1; D call uncertain. The germline V and J ends were trimmed by 11 bases and 3 bases, with 17 bases remaining between them. Germline-derived CDR1 and CDR2 are MNHNS and SASEGT. This CDR3 region has 14 residues. CDR3 amino acids: CACKSTGLYNEQFF. The DNA for the CDR3 is TGTGCCTGCAAATCTACCGGCCTCTACAATGAGCAGTTCTTC.

The chain links TRBV14 to TRBJ1-2; 7 positions agree with TRBD1. CDR3 length equals 20 residues. The germline gives CDR1 SGHDN, CDR2 FVKESK. V gave up 1 base and J gave up 5 bases; unmatched junction bases: 22. The CDR3 region is CASSQAGFMETGSLLYGYTF. DNA for the CDR3: TGTGCCAGCAGCCAAGCGGGGTTTATGGAGACAGGGTCCCTCCTTTATGGCTACACCTTC.

This clonotype was seen a few times. The chain recombines TRBV6-5 with TRBJ1-1; 11 bases are shared with TRBD1. There are 16 residues in the CDR3. The trim removed 2 bases at V and 0 bases at J, leaving 2 bases unmatched. CDR1 and CDR2 from the germline V gene are MNHEY and SVGAGI. CDR3 nucleotides: TGTGCCAGCAGTTACGGACAGGGGGCCCTGAACACTGAAGCTTTCTTT. It encodes CASSYGQGALNTEAFF.